Presented here are 21 T cell receptor beta chains from one specimen sequenced in a study of beta chain features in type 1 diabetes. Investigators reverse transcribed all isolated RNA, so they sequenced expressed TCRB transcripts. Libraries were prepared by immunoSEQ multiplex PCR; TCRdb keeps only in-frame clonotypes and omits some of them. The data hold 300,000 or so clones, with 13% observed a single time. Their cognate antigens are unknown. Whole-study findings and limits: Among all four CD4+ subsets, Type 1 diabetes patients had TCRB CDR3s that were moderately but significantly shorter.

The specimen was naive CD4+ T cells from blood. The receptor source for this set is a woman aged 18 to 35 with type 1 diabetes.

This clone was counted between two and nine times. The same CDR3 arises from other DNA sequences in this sample as well. V and J are TRBV7-2 and TRBJ1-1; unclear D gene. V lost 0 bases and J 6 bases, leaving 8 bases between the germline ends. CDR1 is SGHTA, CDR2 FQGNSA, per germline. The CDR3 is made up of 13 amino acids. CDR3 region: CASSLARRPEAFF. CDR3 bases: TGTGCCAGCAGCTTAGCGCGGCGACCTGAAGCTTTCTTT.

This clone was counted between two and nine times. The J gene is TRBJ2-7, the V gene TRBV7-9; D might be TRBD1 (5 bases). Trimming took off 2 bases at V and 2 bases at J, with 10 bases between the two ends. Germline assignment: CDR1 SEHNR and CDR2 FQNEAQ (reference sequence). The CDR3 has 14 amino acids. CDR3 loop: CASSLNAGTYEQYF. In nucleotides, the CDR3 is TGTGCCAGCAGCTTAAATGCAGGGACCTACGAGCAGTACTTC.

The chain combines TRBV7-2 with TRBJ2-7, with a weak D call TRBD2 (5 bases). Germline V gene lookup returns CDR1 SGHTA and CDR2 FQGNSA. This CDR3 has 14 residues. The germline V and J ends were trimmed by 0 bases and 6 bases, with 12 bases remaining between them. CDR3 in DNA: TGTGCCAGCAGCTTAGCTGGCCTAGCTGGCGAGCAGTACGTC. This encodes CASSLAGLAGEQYV.

This clone was found a few times. The J gene is TRBJ1-1, the V gene TRBV23-1; TRBD1 matches at 8 bases. TRBV23-1 is classed as an ORF, of uncertain function. The CDR3 extends over 16 amino acids. V lost 7 bases to trimming and J lost 2 bases; unmatched junction nucleotides: 12. This CDR3 is CASNIQGARINTEAFF. The CDR3 nucleotides read TGCGCCAGCAACATCCAGGGGGCCAGGATAAACACTGAAGCTTTCTTT.

This clone was seen more than once but under ten times. The rearrangement uses TRBV7-9 and TRBJ2-5; 7 bases align to TRBD1. Trimming removed 5 bases from V and 3 bases from J; junction bases left unmatched: 6. From germline, CDR1 is SEHNR and CDR2 FQNEAQ (reference sequence). CDR3 length equals 14 residues. CDR3 sequence reads: CASSPDRSKETQYF. The CDR3 DNA is TGTGCCAGCAGCCCGGACAGGAGTAAAGAGACCCAGTACTTC.

The chain links TRBV27 to TRBJ2-7; 9 bases map to TRBD1. J gave up 1 base and V 3 bases, and 4 bases lay outside the gene matches. Germline CDR1 and CDR2: MNHEY and SMNVEV (reference sequence). The CDR3 length is 15 residues. The CDR3 DNA follows: TGTGCCAGCAGTTTGGGGGGACAGGGTTCCTACGAGCAGTACTTC. It encodes CASSLGGQGSYEQYF.

V gene TRBV28 combines with J gene TRBJ1-2; TRBD1 matches 7 bases. The CDR3 consists of 12 residues. CDR1 is MDHEN and CDR2 is SYDVKM in the germline V gene. With 5 bases clipped from V and 8 bases from J, the junction kept 5 bases outside the gene matches. CDR3 sequence (DNA): TGTGCCAGCAGTACACAGGGGTGGGGCTACACCTTC. This sequence encodes CASSTQGWGYTF.

V gene TRBV15 combines with J gene TRBJ2-7; a possible D gene is TRBD1 (6 bases). Trimming took off 0 bases at V and 0 bases at J, with 21 bases between the two ends. CDR1 and CDR2 from the germline V gene are LNHNV and YYDKDF (reference sequence). The CDR3 has 19 residues. The CDR3 loop reads CATSRDRGQSSQSSYEQYF. DNA for the CDR3: TGTGCCACCAGCAGAGATCGCGGACAGAGCTCCCAGAGCTCCTACGAGCAGTACTTC.

This chain connects TRBV18 to TRBJ2-7; TRBD2 might be the D (5 bases). The CDR3 is 13 residues long. With 0 bases removed from V and 5 bases from J, the gap between germline ends came to 8 bases. CDR1 is KGHSH and CDR2 is LQKENI in the germline V gene. Here the CDR3 reads CASSPPGRDEQYV. CDR3 DNA: TGTGCCAGCTCACCACCAGGGCGGGACGAGCAGTACGTC.

The chain links TRBV5-4 to TRBJ2-3, with 8 bases matching TRBD2. CDR3 length equals 15 residues. Trimming at V came to 4 bases and at J to 4 bases, leaving 8 bases not matched to a gene. The V gene's germline CDR1 is SGHNT and CDR2 YYREEE (reference sequence). This CDR3 reads CASSEASGRPDTQYF. The CDR3 DNA sequence: TGTGCCAGCAGCGAGGCGAGCGGGAGACCAGATACGCAGTATTTT.

The sample holds a few counts of this clone. The V call is TRBV7-9, the J call TRBJ1-1, with 9 bases that match TRBD1. Looked up from germline, CDR1 is SEHNR and CDR2 is FQNEAQ (reference sequence). This CDR3 comprises 15 residues. With 5 bases clipped from V and 4 bases from J, the junction kept 8 bases outside the gene matches. The CDR3 reads CASSARQGGGTEAFF. The CDR3 DNA is TGTGCCAGCAGCGCACGACAGGGGGGAGGCACTGAAGCTTTCTTT.

The gene calls are TRBV9 and TRBJ1-3; no reliable D call. The CDR3 loop spans 14 amino acids. CDR1 SGDLS and CDR2 YYNGEE come from the germline V gene. Between the trimmed V and J ends, which lost 1 base and 1 base, there was a span of 6 bases. For the CDR3, the DNA is TGTGCCAGCAGCGTACAGGAATCTGGAAACACCATATATTTT. It encodes CASSVQESGNTIYF. Filled out from reference TRBV9 and TRBJ1-3, the complete variable domain reads DSGVTQTPKHLITATGQRVTLRCSPRSGDLSVYWYQQSLDQGLQFLIQYYNGEERAKGNILERFSAQQFPDLHSELNLSSLELGDSALYFCASSVQESGNTIYFGEGSWLTVV.

This clone was seen more than once but under ten times. This rearrangement joins TRBV6-1 to TRBJ2-7; TRBD2 aligns across 11 bases. The CDR3 has 13 amino acids. From germline, CDR1 is MNHNS and CDR2 SASEGT. The CDR3 DNA follows: TGTGCCAGCAGTGAACGGTTAGCGGGAGGGCCGAAGGTC. It yields the protein CASSERLAGGPKV.

This clone was detected only a few times. The chain employs TRBV6-5 and TRBJ2-7, with 7 bases lining up with TRBD2. The germline CDR1 and CDR2 sequences are MNHEY and SVGAGI. V was pared by 2 bases and J by 5 bases, with 9 bases of the junction left unmatched. The CDR3 extends over 15 amino acids. The CDR3 bases are TGTGCCAGCAGTTACGCGGGAGCGCCCCTAAACGAGCAGTACGTC. This encodes CASSYAGAPLNEQYV.

This chain uses TRBV21-1 with TRBJ2-1; TRBD1, the table's D call, was not compared with the DNA. TRBV21-1 is a pseudogene segment. CDR3 size: 16 residues. The CDR3 DNA is TGTGCCAGCAGCCCCAGTCCGGGACAGGGCTACAATGAGCAGTTCTTC. It specifies CASSPSPGQGYNEQFF.

CDR3 amino acids: CASSQDWTVNTGELFF. The CDR3 nucleotides read TGCGCCAGCAGCCAAGATTGGACAGTGAACACCGGGGAGCTGTTTTTT. The V gene is TRBV4-3, the J gene TRBJ2-2, with D possibly TRBD1 on 6 matching bases. Germline V gives CDR1 LGHNA, CDR2 YSLEER. V lost 0 bases and J 1 base, leaving 9 bases between the germline ends. The CDR3 runs to 16 residues.

A few counts support this clone. The chain links TRBV6-5 to TRBJ2-7; TRBD1 matches at 10 bases. J gave up 5 bases and V 4 bases, and 8 bases lay outside the gene matches. The CDR3 sequence is 15 residues long. Per the germline V gene, CDR1 is MNHEY and CDR2 is SVGAGI. CDR3 loop: CASSLRQGAFNEQYV. CDR3 sequence (DNA): TGTGCCAGCAGTTTAAGACAGGGGGCGTTCAACGAGCAGTACGTC.

This clone showed up just a few times. The rearrangement links TRBV7-9 to TRBJ1-2; D possibly corresponds to TRBD1 (6 bases). V dropped 5 bases and J dropped 7 bases, with 23 bases sitting between them. CDR1 and CDR2 from the germline V gene are SEHNR and FQNEAQ (reference sequence). This CDR3 has 16 amino acids. In nucleotides, the CDR3 is TGTGCCAGCAGCCTTCAGGCGGGGGCAGGGTTCTCTGGCTACACCTTC. As protein: CASSLQAGAGFSGYTF.

CDR3 bases: TGTGCCAGCTCACCCCACAGGGGGCCGGGAGAGACCCAGTACTTC. Translated, it gives CASSPHRGPGETQYF. This rearrangement joins TRBV18 to TRBJ2-5; 9 bases line up with TRBD1. This CDR3 contains 15 residues. J was trimmed by 4 bases and V by 3 bases; bases with no gene match: 6. Per germline, CDR1 KGHSH and CDR2 LQKENI.

V usage is TRBV18 and J usage is TRBJ2-5; possible D gene TRBD1, 5 bases. Germline V CDR1 and CDR2: KGHSH, LQKENI. CDR3 length: 14 amino acids. V lost 0 bases, J lost 4 bases, and 9 bases lay in between. The CDR3 DNA sequence: TGTGCCAGCTCACCACCGGGGCCCGGAGAGACCCAGTACTTC. This codes for CASSPPGPGETQYF.

This clone appeared a few times. The chain uses TRBV5-4 and TRBJ2-3, with 9 bases matching TRBD2. Germline CDR1 and CDR2: SGHNT and YYREEE (reference sequence). The V gene end was trimmed by 4 bases and the J gene end by 2 bases; junction bases not matched to a gene: 8. This CDR3 spans 16 amino acids. For the CDR3, the DNA is TGTGCCAGCAGCAACGGGGCGGGAGGGCCCACAGATACGCAGTATTTT. This sequence encodes CASSNGAGGPTDTQYF. The variable domain in full, completed from reference TRBV5-4 and TRBJ2-3, reads ETGVTQSPTHLIKTRGQQVTLRCSSQSGHNTVSWYQQALGQGPQFIFQYYREEENGRGNFPPRFSGLQFPNYSSELNVNALELDDSALYLCASSNGAGGPTDTQYFGPGTRLTVL.